This TCR beta chain derives from a study of T cells in Graves' hyperthyroidism and ophthalmopathy. The study's findings and limits: The blood repertoire included most of the expanded thyroid clonotypes above 0.001. The model foresaw ophthalmopathy a median roughly 6 months prior to onset.

Concerning this clonotype itself: Its antigen remains unknown.

V was trimmed by 2 bases and J by 2 bases, leaving 19 bases between them. Germline values: CDR1 MNHNS, CDR2 SASEGT. This CDR3 has 18 amino acids. From RNA transcripts, TCR beta CDR3 regions were amplified. The TCR CDR3 first-round RT-PCR relied on the HTBI primer set. TCRdb reprocessed the multiplex PCR reads with MiXCR, giving one entry per CDR3 protein. The sample contains some 550,000 distinct CDR3 sequences, about a fifth of which appear only once. Absent ophthalmopathy progression within 18 months defined stable Graves' hyperthyroidism. Fresh peripheral blood, approximately 9.7 ml, was the source of the PBMCs.

Sequencing was carried out using blood. The TCR sequence derives from a man aged 18 to 29 with Graves' hyperthyroidism. The chain joins TRBV6-1 to TRBJ1-5; D perhaps matches TRBD1 (6 bases). Here the CDR3 DNA reads TGTGCCAGCAGTGAATATGAGACAGGACTTATGCGCAATCAGCCCCAGCATTTT. It translates to CASSEYETGLMRNQPQHF.